A selection of T cell receptor beta chains follows, all from one sample in a study of T cells in localized non-small cell lung cancer. Assay used: immunoSEQ multiplex PCR; TCRdb lists only in-frame clones, some missing. The sample yields roughly 2,900 clones, 35% to 40% seen once. The material sequenced was lung tumor tissue, taken before any cancer treatment. Source of these receptors: a male donor older than 55 with stage I squamous cell lung carcinoma. Both conserved end residues are part of each CDR3. A D gene is named only where the DNA matches it firmly. Clone size, where shown, is once, few, many, or a class for clones that have expanded.

CASSILGPRSTDTQYF,TGTGCCAGCAGCATCCTAGGTCCTCGAAGCACAGATACGCAGTATTTT,TRBJ2-3,TRBV25-1,NA,NA
CAWRERGYTEAFF,TGTGCCTGGAGAGAAAGGGGCTACACTGAAGCTTTCTTT,TRBJ1-1,TRBV30,NA,NA
CASSLWGNASSYEQYF,TGTGCCAGCAGTTTATGGGGAAACGCCAGCTCCTACGAGCAGTACTTC,TRBJ2-7,TRBV28,NA,NA
CASSLGRGGEQFF,TGTGCCAGCAGCTTAGGCCGGGGGGGTGAGCAGTTCTTC,TRBJ2-1,TRBV7-8,NA,TRBD2
CASSLDEAGGRGSEQFF,TGTGCCAGCAGCTTAGATGAGGCGGGAGGGAGGGGCAGTGAGCAGTTCTTC,TRBJ2-1,TRBV11-3,medium-sized,TRBD2
CASSLRSGNGYTF,TGTGCCAGCAGTCTCAGGTCCGGGAATGGCTACACCTTC,TRBJ1-2,TRBV28,few,NA
CASRMEGRRGTGELFF,TGTGCCAGCAGGATGGAAGGGCGCCGGGGCACCGGGGAGCTGTTTTTT,TRBJ2-2,TRBV25-1,once,NA
CSAGQARTEAFF,TGCAGCGCCGGACAGGCCCGAACTGAAGCTTTCTTT,TRBJ1-1,TRBV29-1,NA,TRBD1
CASTKGLLQETQYF,TGTGCCAGCACCAAGGGACTATTACAAGAGACCCAGTACTTC,TRBJ2-5,TRBV6-8,few,TRBD2
CASSLAGRSQETQYF,TGTGCCAGTAGCCTTGCAGGGCGAAGCCAAGAGACCCAGTACTTC,TRBJ2-5,TRBV19,NA,NA
CASSYSNGMGQETQYF,TGTGCCAGCAGTTACTCGAATGGAATGGGCCAAGAGACCCAGTACTTC,TRBJ2-5,TRBV6-7,few,NA
CASSPGLARRFF,TGTGCCAGCAGCCCAGGGTTGGCACGGCGGTTCTTC,TRBJ2-1,TRBV28,NA,NA
CASGQGRDYGYTF,TGTGCCAGTGGGCAAGGGAGGGACTATGGCTACACCTTC,TRBJ1-2,TRBV19,NA,NA
CATSRVEAGAREQFF,TGTGCCACCAGCAGGGTGGAAGCGGGGGCCAGGGAGCAGTTCTTC,TRBJ2-1,TRBV15,NA,TRBD2
CSVEVSDYQFSGANVLTF,TGCAGCGTTGAAGTTTCGGATTACCAATTCTCTGGGGCCAACGTCCTGACTTTC,TRBJ2-6,TRBV29-1,NA,NA
CASSPHTGNNEQFF,TGTGCCAGCAGCCCCCATACGGGAAACAATGAGCAGTTCTTC,TRBJ2-1,TRBV28,NA,NA
CASSFLTGGQGEQYF,TGTGCCAGCAGTTTCCTGACAGGGGGCCAGGGGGAGCAGTACTTC,TRBJ2-7,TRBV28,few,TRBD1
CASSPGLAGDEQYF,TGTGCCAGCAGCCCGGGACTAGCGGGAGACGAGCAGTACTTC,TRBJ2-7,TRBV11-3,NA,TRBD2
CASSLGLNEKLFF,TGTGCCAGTAGTCTGGGACTTAATGAAAAACTGTTTTTT,TRBJ1-4,TRBV19,NA,NA
CASSLDRESYTNEKLFF,TGTGCCAGCAGTCTCGACAGGGAATCCTATACTAATGAAAAACTGTTTTTT,TRBJ1-4,TRBV28,medium-sized,TRBD1
CASSLGAGDRDTIYF,TGTGCCAGCAGCCTCGGGGCAGGGGATCGCGACACCATATATTTT,TRBJ1-3,TRBV11-3,few,NA
CASSMIGYGGELFF,TGTGCCAGTAGTATGATAGGGTATGGCGGGGAGCTGTTTTTT,TRBJ2-2,TRBV19,NA,NA
CASSMGREANNEQFF,TGTGCCAGTAGTATGGGTCGGGAGGCCAACAATGAGCAGTTCTTC,TRBJ2-1,TRBV19,NA,TRBD2
CASNDGGYSYTF,TGTGCCAGTAACGACGGTGGCTATAGCTACACCTTC,TRBJ1-2,TRBV28,NA,NA